These 10 T cell receptor beta chains were all obtained from the same sample, sequenced in a study of cytomegalovirus exposure and HLA in healthy donors. This PCR relied on a set of 60 Vbeta primers and 13 Jbeta primers. Assay used: immunoSEQ multiplex PCR; TCRdb lists only in-frame clones, some missing. The sample has some 220,000 clones, just under 80% seen once. Source material: PBMCs. These TCRs come from a boy younger than 18 in good health and CMV-seronegative.

The chain carries TRBV30 and TRBJ2-3; 12 bases map to TRBD2. CDR3 length: 14 residues. Trimming at V came to 3 bases and at J to 5 bases, leaving 3 bases not matched to a gene. Germline lookup yields CDR1 GTSNPN and CDR2 SVGIG (reference sequence). CDR3 sequence reads: CAWRLAGGLDTQYF. For the CDR3, the DNA is TGTGCCTGGAGACTAGCGGGGGGTTTAGATACGCAGTATTTT.

The rearrangement joins TRBV5-1 to TRBJ2-4; 7 positions agree with TRBD1. CDR1 and CDR2 from the germline V gene are SGHRS and YFSETQ. J lost 6 bases, V lost 4 bases, and 7 bases had no gene match. The CDR3 extends over 14 amino acids. The CDR3 DNA sequence: TGCGCCAGCAGCCTAGGGGACAGAGGAAACATTCAGTACTTC. Protein sequence: CASSLGDRGNIQYF.

V gene TRBV20-1 combines with J gene TRBJ1-1; 9 bases agree with TRBD1. The CDR3 has 11 amino acids. J was trimmed by 10 bases and V by 4 bases; bases with no gene match: 4. CDR1 is DFQATT, CDR2 SNEGSKA, per germline (reference sequence). CDR3 sequence (DNA): TGCAGTGCTACCGGGACAGGGCGAGCTTTCTTT. Protein sequence: CSATGTGRAFF.

As DNA, the CDR3 is TGTGCCAGCAGCTTCCTAGCGGGGGGCTACGAGCAGTACTTC. Translated: CASSFLAGGYEQYF. The V call is TRBV7-6, the J call TRBJ2-7; 11 bases line up with TRBD2. The CDR3 length is 14 residues. Losses at the gene ends were 3 bases for V and 3 bases for J; bases not matched to a gene: 1. Per germline, CDR1 SGHVS and CDR2 FNYEAQ.

The genes are TRBV5-1 and TRBJ1-2; TRBD1 might be the D (5 bases). CDR1 is SGHRS and CDR2 is YFSETQ in the germline V gene. The CDR3 is 16 residues long. Trimming took 4 bases from V and 7 from J, leaving 23 bases between them. CDR3 protein: CASSPETQGWWFGYTF. CDR3 sequence (DNA): TGCGCCAGCAGCCCCGAAACCCAGGGATGGTGGTTTGGCTACACCTTC.

The chain recombines TRBV12-5 with TRBJ2-1, with D perhaps matching TRBD1 (5 bases). The length of the CDR3 is 16 residues. CDR1 and CDR2 (germline): LGHNT, FRNRAP. V shed 0 bases and J shed 5 bases, with 14 bases lying between them. The CDR3 sequence: CASGLVLPRQNNEQFF. The CDR3 bases are TGTGCTAGTGGTTTGGTACTGCCCCGACAGAACAATGAGCAGTTCTTC.

In this sample, this clone turned up once. This chain uses TRBV5-6 with TRBJ1-6; D unclear. The CDR3 sequence is 17 residues long. Trimming pared 4 bases from V and 0 bases from J, leaving 14 bases between. Looked up from germline, CDR1 is SGHDT and CDR2 is YYEEEE. The CDR3 nucleotides are TGTGCCAGCAGCCCAAACGTCCTGAGCTCCTATAATTCACCCCTCCACTTT. This translates into CASSPNVLSSYNSPLHF.

V and J are TRBV19 and TRBJ2-1, with 13 bases matching TRBD2. CDR1 LNHDA and CDR2 SQIVND come from the germline V gene (reference sequence). J was trimmed by 6 bases and V by 4 bases; bases with no gene match: 9. This CDR3 spans 17 amino acids. As DNA, the CDR3 is TGTGCCAGTAGTACCCCTTTCACTAGCGGGGGGGCCAATGAGCAGTTCTTC. Amino acids: CASSTPFTSGGANEQFF.

The chain links TRBV18 to TRBJ1-1; possible D gene TRBD1, 6 bases. CDR1 and CDR2 from the germline V gene are KGHSH and LQKENI. The V and J ends lost 3 bases and 8 bases respectively, with 7 bases between them. This CDR3 comprises 11 residues. The CDR3 reads CASSPTGEAFF. CDR3 sequence (DNA): TGTGCCAGCTCACCCACAGGGGAAGCTTTCTTT. Combining the CDR3 with reference TRBV18 and TRBJ1-1 gives the whole variable domain NAGVMQNPRHLVRRRGQEARLRCSPMKGHSHVYWYRQLPEEGLKFMVYLQKENIIDESGMPKERFSAEFPKEGPSILRIQQVVRGDSAAYFCASSPTGEAFFGQGTRLTVV.

V usage is TRBV27 and J usage is TRBJ2-5; TRBD1 agrees at 12 bases. Germline CDR1 reads MNHEY; CDR2 reads SMNVEV (reference sequence). V dropped 6 bases and J dropped 4; count of bases not matched to a gene: 9. The CDR3 has 16 amino acids. CDR3 DNA: TGTGCCAGCAGCCCAGGGGGACAGGGGGCGGGAGAGACCCAGTACTTC. It is translated as CASSPGGQGAGETQYF.